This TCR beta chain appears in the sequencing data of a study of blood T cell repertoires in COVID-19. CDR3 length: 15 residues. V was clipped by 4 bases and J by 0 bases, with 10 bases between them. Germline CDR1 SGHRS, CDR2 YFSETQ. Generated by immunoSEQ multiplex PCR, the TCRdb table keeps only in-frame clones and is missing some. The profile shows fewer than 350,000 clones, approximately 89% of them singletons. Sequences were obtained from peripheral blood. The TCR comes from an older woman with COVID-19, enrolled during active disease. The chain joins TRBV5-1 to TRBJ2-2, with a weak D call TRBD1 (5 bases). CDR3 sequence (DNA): TGCGCCAGCAGCGTGACAGACCCGAACACCGGGGAGCTGTTTTTT. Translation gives CASSVTDPNTGELFF.